These 29 T cell receptor beta chains originate from one sample sequenced in a study of lymphopenia after photon versus proton radiotherapy. Sequencing was performed with immunoSEQ multiplex PCR; in TCRdb, only in-frame clones are kept and a portion is missing. The sample contains roughly 41,000 clones, over 65% of which appear only once. The source was peripheral blood, collected from a patient treated with photon-based radiotherapy. Every receptor here comes from a man between 50 and 59 years old with gastric cancer.

The gene calls are TRBV5-6 and TRBJ2-6, with D possibly matching TRBD1 (6 bases). Germline CDR1 reads SGHDT; CDR2 reads YYEEEE. This CDR3 region has 15 residues. The ends were cut back, 4 bases at V and 1 base at J, with 9 bases in the middle. The CDR3: CASSVRGSGANVLTF. For the CDR3, the DNA is TGTGCCAGCAGCGTCAGGGGATCTGGGGCCAACGTCCTGACTTTC.

The chain links TRBV7-7 to TRBJ2-7; TRBD1 matches at 11 bases. Germline trimming cut 5 bases from V and 8 bases from J; bases unmatched to any gene: 14. This CDR3 comprises 16 residues. Per germline, CDR1 SSHAT and CDR2 FNYEAQ (reference sequence). CDR3 loop: CASSPIGTGGLGQQYF. The CDR3 region has the DNA TGTGCCAGCAGCCCGATAGGGACAGGGGGTCTGGGTCAGCAGTACTTC.

The V and J genes are TRBV10-3 and TRBJ2-1; 7 nucleotides line up with TRBD2. V shed 7 bases, J shed 8 bases, and the junction held 11 bases outside the gene matches. The germline CDR1 and CDR2 sequences are ENHRY and SYGVKD. The CDR3 runs 14 residues. CDR3 sequence (DNA): TGTGCCATCAAGCCGCGGGAGTTAGGAGATGAGCAGTTCTTC. Its translation is CAIKPRELGDEQFF.

The chain is built from TRBV7-7 and TRBJ2-5, with 12 bases fitting TRBD2. With V trimmed by 5 bases and J by 3 bases, 4 bases remained unmatched. The CDR3 consists of 15 residues. Germline V gives CDR1 SSHAT, CDR2 FNYEAQ (reference sequence). CDR3 DNA sequence: TGTGCCAGCAGCCCATCTAGCGGGAGGGAAGAGACCCAGTACTTC. This encodes CASSPSSGREETQYF.

The CDR3 here is CASSSLQGGPYNEQFF. The CDR3 region has the DNA TGTGCCAGCAGTTCATTACAGGGAGGCCCCTACAATGAGCAGTTCTTC. The rearrangement links TRBV27 to TRBJ2-1; D might be TRBD1 or TRBD2, each matching 6 bases. This CDR3 contains 16 residues. The germline V gene has CDR1 MNHEY and CDR2 SMNVEV (reference sequence). Deletions cut 4 bases from V and 2 bases from J, with 15 bases between.

The chain is built from TRBV29-1 and TRBJ2-7, with 8 bases fitting TRBD1. Unmatched junction bases numbered 2, after V lost 4 bases and J lost 3 bases. This CDR3 has 12 residues. Per the germline V gene, CDR1 is SQVTM and CDR2 is ANQGSEA. The CDR3 sequence: CSVGTGIYEQYF. The CDR3 region has the DNA TGCAGCGTTGGGACAGGGATCTACGAGCAGTACTTC.

The V gene is TRBV10-3, the J gene TRBJ1-1, with 8 bases matching TRBD1. This CDR3 has 13 residues. V shed 9 bases, J shed 0 bases, and the junction held 3 bases outside the gene matches. Looked up from germline, CDR1 is ENHRY and CDR2 is SYGVKD. CDR3 residues: CAMTGAVNTEAFF. The DNA of the CDR3 is TGTGCCATGACAGGGGCGGTGAACACTGAAGCTTTCTTT.

This clone appeared a few times. This chain connects TRBV30 to TRBJ2-7; D is possibly TRBD1 or TRBD2 (5 bases each). The CDR3 extends over 11 amino acids. V lost 2 bases, J lost 7 bases, and 9 bases lay in between. Germline V gene sequence: CDR1 GTSNPN, CDR2 SVGIG (reference sequence). The DNA of the CDR3 is TGTGCCTGGAGTTTTGGGGGTGAGCAGTACTTC. Protein product: CAWSFGGEQYF.

The rearrangement links TRBV9 to TRBJ2-3, with TRBD2 matching over 13 bases. This CDR3 is 19 amino acids long. Germline loops: CDR1 SGDLS, CDR2 YYNGEE. J was trimmed by 2 bases and V by 3 bases; bases with no gene match: 12. Here the CDR3 DNA reads TGTGCCAGCAGCGGGTGGGGAAGGACTAGCGGGAGAGTCACAGATACGCAGTATTTT. Residues: CASSGWGRTSGRVTDTQYF.

V is TRBV27 and J is TRBJ2-3; 7 nucleotides align to TRBD2. Losses at the gene ends were 3 bases for V and 0 bases for J; bases not matched to a gene: 6. Germline V gives CDR1 MNHEY, CDR2 SMNVEV (reference sequence). This CDR3 has 16 residues. The CDR3 DNA sequence: TGTGCCAGCAGTTTGTCGACTAGCTCTAGCACAGATACGCAGTATTTT. This encodes CASSLSTSSSTDTQYF.

V is TRBV27 and J is TRBJ2-7; 9 nucleotides match TRBD2. This CDR3 region has 14 residues. V lost 4 bases to trimming and J lost 3 bases; unmatched junction nucleotides: 4. Germline V gene lookup returns CDR1 MNHEY and CDR2 SMNVEV (reference sequence). The CDR3 bases are TGTGCCAGCAGTTCCCTAGCGGGACGCTACGAGCAGTACTTC. Amino acids: CASSSLAGRYEQYF.

The CDR3 spells CASSSTGTGNTGELFF. The CDR3 DNA sequence: TGCGCCAGCAGCTCGACCGGGACAGGGAACACCGGGGAGCTGTTTTTT. The chain has TRBV5-1 and TRBJ2-2; 8 bases agree with TRBD1. Germline values: CDR1 SGHRS, CDR2 YFSETQ. With 3 bases clipped from V and 1 base from J, the junction kept 5 bases outside the gene matches. This CDR3 spans 16 amino acids.

This clone was counted a few times. This rearrangement joins TRBV19 to TRBJ2-1, with D tentatively TRBD2 (6 bases). Germline assignment: CDR1 LNHDA and CDR2 SQIVND (reference sequence). V dropped 3 bases and J dropped 3 bases, with 12 bases sitting between them. The CDR3 runs to 15 residues. In DNA, the CDR3 is TGTGCCAGTAGTATTGGCGGGAATGTCTACAATGAGCAGTTCTTC. It translates to CASSIGGNVYNEQFF.

The V call is TRBV5-6, the J call TRBJ1-5; D perhaps matches TRBD1 (5 bases). Trimming removed 0 bases at V and 6 bases at J, with 7 bases between. This CDR3 has 13 residues. Germline values: CDR1 SGHDT, CDR2 YYEEEE. This chain's CDR3 is CASSLGGTQPQHF. The CDR3 nucleotides read TGTGCCAGCAGCTTGGGAGGGACTCAGCCCCAGCATTTT.

V is TRBV18 and J is TRBJ2-3, with TRBD1 matching 9 bases. CDR1 is KGHSH and CDR2 is LQKENI in the germline V gene. Germline trimming cut 3 bases from V and 8 bases from J; bases unmatched to any gene: 12. This CDR3 is built from 16 residues. CDR3 coding DNA: TGTGCCAGCTCACCCGAGACAGGGGGAGGTAGTGGTACGCAGTATTTT. Its translation is CASSPETGGGSGTQYF.

The sample holds one count of this clone. The chain carries TRBV7-8 and TRBJ1-1, with unresolved D. Germline CDR1 is SGHVS and CDR2 is FQNEAQ. The ends were cut back, 6 bases at V and 0 bases at J, with 8 bases in the middle. The CDR3 covers 13 residues. CDR3 protein: CASSQRLNTEAFF. The CDR3 nucleotides are TGTGCCAGCAGTCAAAGGTTGAACACTGAAGCTTTCTTT.

The V call is TRBV6-1, the J call TRBJ1-1; D not resolved. V was shortened by 5 bases and J by 0 bases, with 7 bases between the two germline ends. The CDR3 is 13 residues long. Germline V CDR1 and CDR2: MNHNS, SASEGT. This CDR3 reads CASSQEMNTEAFF. The DNA for the CDR3 is TGTGCCAGCAGTCAGGAAATGAACACTGAAGCTTTCTTT.

The chain employs TRBV7-9 and TRBJ2-1; TRBD2 is a possible D gene (7 bases). The CDR3 extends over 17 amino acids. V was clipped by 6 bases and J by 8 bases, with 26 bases between them. Germline V CDR1 and CDR2: SEHNR, FQNEAQ (reference sequence). CDR3 in amino acids: CASSYRLASIRGDEQFF. The CDR3 coding sequence is TGTGCCAGCAGTTATCGACTAGCCTCCATAAGGGGGGATGAGCAGTTCTTC.

The chain recombines TRBV19 with TRBJ2-5; 10 bases map to TRBD1. Unmatched junction bases numbered 9, after V lost 9 bases and J lost 5 bases. The CDR3 covers 14 residues. Germline V gene data show CDR1 as LNHDA and CDR2 as SQIVND (reference sequence). In DNA form, the CDR3 reads TGTGCCAGCGACGACAGGGGGCGGAAGGAGACCCAGTACTTC. Its protein is CASDDRGRKETQYF.

This chain connects TRBV28 to TRBJ2-2, with 8 bases lining up with TRBD1. The CDR3 spans 17 residues. The germline CDR1 and CDR2 sequences are MDHEN and SYDVKM. V shed 5 bases and J 6 bases; nucleotides not matched to a gene: 14. In DNA form, the CDR3 reads TGTGCCAGCAGTAGATGGTCCCTCGACAGGGGTCCCGGGGAGCTGTTTTTT. This sequence encodes CASSRWSLDRGPGELFF.

The genes are TRBV6-1 and TRBJ2-2; D ambiguous. CDR1 and CDR2 (germline): MNHNS, SASEGT. The CDR3 is 13 residues long. The V gene lost 7 bases and the J gene lost 0 bases, with 6 bases spanning the gap. CDR3: CASTPANTGELFF. CDR3 in DNA: TGTGCCAGCACCCCCGCGAACACCGGGGAGCTGTTTTTT.

This chain connects TRBV6-6 to TRBJ2-7, with TRBD2 identical over 13 bases. V lost 6 bases and J lost 4; bases outside the gene matches: 9. Germline assignment: CDR1 MNHNY and CDR2 SVGAGI (reference sequence). CDR3 length: 16 residues. CDR3 nucleotide sequence: TGTGCCAGCAGAGGACTAGCGGGAGAACTAGGGTACGAGCAGTACTTC. It translates to CASRGLAGELGYEQYF.

The V gene is TRBV7-9, the J gene TRBJ2-7; TRBD1 is a possible D gene (5 bases). The V end was cut by 3 bases, the J end by 2 bases, with 11 bases between. CDR1 and CDR2 from the germline V gene are SEHNR and FQNEAQ (reference sequence). This CDR3 comprises 14 residues. The CDR3 is CASSFGAGPYEQYF. CDR3 in DNA: TGTGCCAGCAGCTTTGGGGCAGGGCCCTACGAGCAGTACTTC.

This chain uses TRBV18 with TRBJ2-7; TRBD2 matches 8 bases. V trimming: 3 bases; J trimming: 0 bases; junction bases outside the gene matches: 7. Germline values: CDR1 KGHSH, CDR2 LQKENI. CDR3 length: 16 residues. The CDR3 region has the DNA TGTGCCAGCTCACCCGGGGGACTAGGGAGCTCCTACGAGCAGTACTTC. Protein product: CASSPGGLGSSYEQYF.

This chain connects TRBV28 to TRBJ1-1; no firm D call. Trimming removed 2 bases from V and 4 bases from J, with 11 bases in between. Germline CDR1 and CDR2: MDHEN and SYDVKM. CDR3 length: 14 residues. Written as DNA, the CDR3 is TGTGCCAGCAGTTTAACTGGGAGGTTCACTGAAGCTTTCTTT. Translating it yields CASSLTGRFTEAFF.

The V gene is TRBV19, the J gene TRBJ1-5; no firm D call. The CDR3 spans 13 residues. Germline V gene lookup returns CDR1 LNHDA and CDR2 SQIVND (reference sequence). V gave up 3 bases and J gave up 2 bases, with 5 bases separating them. The DNA of the CDR3 is TGTGCCAGTAGTATCAGGCGCAATCAGCCCCAGCATTTT. It codes for CASSIRRNQPQHF.

The chain carries TRBV28 and TRBJ2-1; D tentatively fits TRBD1 or TRBD2 (7 bases each). Germline-derived CDR1 and CDR2 are MDHEN and SYDVKM. The CDR3 runs to 15 residues. The V end lost 7 bases, the J end lost 4 bases, and 17 bases lay between the germline ends. CDR3 DNA sequence: TGTGCCAGCAACCTGGCGGGGGACAGATACAATGAGCAGTTCTTC. Its translation: CASNLAGDRYNEQFF.

The V gene is TRBV10-2, the J gene TRBJ2-5; D remains unclear. Germline-derived CDR1 and CDR2 are WSHSY and SAAADI. V was cut by 0 bases and J by 1 base, with 3 bases left in between. The CDR3 totals 13 residues. The CDR3 here is CASSESGQETQYF. DNA for the CDR3: TGCGCCAGCAGTGAGTCGGGCCAAGAGACCCAGTACTTC.

The chain recombines TRBV5-1 with TRBJ2-3; 9 nucleotides line up with TRBD2. CDR1 is SGHRS, CDR2 YFSETQ, per germline. The CDR3 is 15 amino acids. J lost 7 bases, V lost 4 bases, and 10 bases had no gene match. The CDR3 here is CASSLLGLAGNTQYF. CDR3 DNA sequence: TGCGCCAGCAGCCTCTTGGGGCTAGCGGGGAATACGCAGTATTTT.